This T cell receptor beta chain comes out of a study of T cell responses to AZD1222 COVID-19 vaccine. Germline values: CDR1 WNHNN, CDR2 SYGVQD (reference sequence). The germline V and J ends were trimmed by 6 bases and 5 bases, with 14 bases remaining between them. The CDR3 length is 14 residues. Broader study findings: Targeting of unmutated variant regions was reportedly seen in nearly half of spike-specific TCRs. Just a handful of people given AZD1222 tested seropositive at baseline. Regions 160-218 and 743-854 held dominance among vaccine-associated CD4 TCRs, which spanned spike.

A remark on this clone: Its antigen is still unknown.

The table came from immunoSEQ multiplex PCR; TCRdb's copy has only in-frame clones and leaves some out. The table shows just under 90,000 clones, with about 91% occurring only once. The V call is TRBV10-1, the J call TRBJ1-5, with D perhaps matching TRBD1 (5 bases). This sample comprised peripheral blood, obtained on day 0 of MenACWY control vaccination. This sequence originates from an adult in good health. Here the CDR3 DNA reads TGCGCCAGCAGCCCGGGGGGTAGAGATCAGCCCCAGCATTTT. Translation gives CASSPGGRDQPQHF.